The 21 T cell receptor beta chains reported below all come from one sample, sequenced in a study of cytomegalovirus exposure and HLA in healthy donors (dated 2017 in TCRdb). Receptors were amplified or captured by the immunoSEQ multiplex PCR assay. The multiplex PCR relied on a mix of 60 forward primers for TCR Vbeta segments and 13 reverse primers for TCR Jbeta segments. Held by TCRdb, this immuneACCESS table contains in-frame sequences only and omits some clones. Under half of the omission traces to an unresolved V gene where checked; the cause of the rest is unknown. This sample lists about 120,000 clones; around 63% were detected once. Clones ranked in the top ten supply roughly 10% of the sample. What was sequenced was PBMCs. The receptors here all came from a man in his forties in good health and CMV-seropositive.

The V and J genes are TRBV7-2 and TRBJ2-7; the D is unclear. CDR1 and CDR2 from the germline V gene are SGHTA and FQGNSA. There are 14 residues in the CDR3. Trimming left V 3 bases short and J 3 bases short, with 12 bases between. The CDR3: CASSLSPLFYEQYF. Here the CDR3 DNA reads TGTGCCAGCAGCTTGTCCCCTCTGTTCTACGAGCAGTACTTC.

For the CDR3, the DNA is TGTGCCAGCAGCCAAGAAGGGACTAGCGGGAAAGGGGAGACCCAGTACTTC. Its protein is CASSQEGTSGKGETQYF. The gene calls are TRBV4-2 and TRBJ2-5; 13 nucleotides agree with TRBD2. The CDR3 is 17 amino acids. V lost 0 bases to trimming and J lost 5 bases; unmatched junction nucleotides: 6. CDR1 LGHNA and CDR2 YNFKEQ come from the germline V gene.

This clone was observed a handful of times. V and J are TRBV5-5 and TRBJ1-5; D is possibly TRBD1 (5 bases). This CDR3 has 15 amino acids. The germline V gene has CDR1 SGHKS and CDR2 YYEKEE (reference sequence). Trimming stripped 2 bases from V and 4 bases from J, with 13 bases between. The CDR3 loop reads CASSFSQGINQPQHF. CDR3 in DNA: TGTGCCAGCAGCTTTTCTCAGGGAATAAATCAGCCCCAGCATTTT.

This sequence joins TRBV27 and TRBJ2-7, with a tentative D call TRBD2 (5 bases). The CDR3 sequence is 13 residues long. Trimming pared 9 bases from V and 6 bases from J, leaving 18 bases between. Germline assignment: CDR1 MNHEY and CDR2 SMNVEV (reference sequence). CDR3 protein: CASRNGIASEQYF. The CDR3, as DNA: TGTGCCAGTCGGAACGGGATTGCTTCCGAGCAGTACTTC.

Points on this clone: Sequence at one end of the junction differs from germline and may be a read error. The chain has TRBV7-2 and TRBJ2-5, with 8 bases that match TRBD2. The germline V gene encodes CDR1 SGHTA and CDR2 FQGNSA. The CDR3 consists of 12 residues. The CDR3 here is CATSGSRETQYF. The CDR3 DNA reads as TGTGCCACCAGCGGGAGTAGAGAGACCCAGTACTTC. The complete variable domain, with remaining parts taken from reference TRBV7-2 and TRBJ2-5, reads GAGVSQSPSNKVTEKGKDVELRCDPISGHTALYWYRQSLGQGLEFLIYFQGNSAPDKSGLPSDRFSAERTGGSVSTLTIQRTQQEDSAVYLCATSGSRETQYFGPGTRLLVL.

The chain joins TRBV2 to TRBJ2-7, with D perhaps TRBD2 (6 bases). The CDR3 extends over 15 amino acids. Germline V gene sequence: CDR1 SNHLY, CDR2 FYNNEI. V was clipped by 6 bases and J by 2 bases, with 17 bases between them. The CDR3, as DNA: TGTGCCAGCAGGGTCGGTCGGGGGAACCCCTACGAGCAGTACTTC. Translated, it gives CASRVGRGNPYEQYF.

This clone was counted a single time. This chain connects TRBV5-1 to TRBJ2-1, with TRBD1 matching over 11 bases. The V gene's germline CDR1 is SGHRS and CDR2 YFSETQ. The CDR3 length is 16 residues. V shed 4 bases and J 2 bases; nucleotides not matched to a gene: 5. CDR3 DNA: TGCGCCAGCAGCCCAGGGACAGGGGGTCCCTACAATGAGCAGTTCTTC. This gives the protein CASSPGTGGPYNEQFF.

This clone showed up just a few times. The V call is TRBV2, the J call TRBJ1-1; D is ambiguous. The CDR3 has 11 amino acids. The V end lost 7 bases, the J end lost 7 bases, and 10 bases lay between the germline ends. The V gene's germline CDR1 is SNHLY and CDR2 FYNNEI. DNA of the CDR3: TGTGCCAGCACCCTTCGGGGTGAAGCTTTCTTT. Translating gives CASTLRGEAFF.

The chain uses TRBV5-1 and TRBJ2-1, with 16 bases that match TRBD2. CDR1 and CDR2 (germline): SGHRS, YFSETQ. The V and J ends lost 5 bases and 3 bases, in that order; junction bases with no gene match: 11. The CDR3 covers 19 residues. CDR3 bases: TGCGCCAGCAGAGGGTTGGGACTAGCGGGAGGGGATAACTACAATGAGCAGTTCTTC. This codes for CASRGLGLAGGDNYNEQFF. The variable domain in full, with the rest retrieved from reference TRBV5-1 and TRBJ2-1, is KAGVTQTPRYLIKTRGQQVTLSCSPISGHRSVSWYQQTPGQGLQFLFEYFSETQRNKGNFPGRFSGRQFSNSRSEMNVSTLELGDSALYLCASRGLGLAGGDNYNEQFFGPGTRLTVL.

The chain employs TRBV19 and TRBJ2-6; the D is unclear. The CDR3 runs 14 residues. Per the germline V gene, CDR1 is LNHDA and CDR2 is SQIVND (reference sequence). Trimming shortened V by 6 bases and J by 0 bases, and 6 bases separated the two germline ends. The CDR3 loop is CASRHSSGANVLTF. The CDR3, as DNA: TGTGCCAGTAGGCACAGCTCTGGGGCCAACGTCCTGACTTTC.

The chain uses TRBV9 and TRBJ2-3; the D gene is possibly TRBD2 (6 bases). Between the trimmed V and J ends, which lost 0 bases and 4 bases, there was a span of 15 bases. The CDR3 loop spans 16 amino acids. The germline V gene encodes CDR1 SGDLS and CDR2 YYNGEE. CDR3 amino acids: CASSVGREYIADTQYF. The CDR3 bases are TGTGCCAGCAGCGTAGGTCGGGAGTACATCGCAGATACGCAGTATTTT.

The CDR3 nucleotides are TGTGCCAGCACCTTGACGGGTTCCTACGAGCAGTACTTC. Encoded protein: CASTLTGSYEQYF. This sequence joins TRBV25-1 and TRBJ2-7; no reliable D call. Germline V gene data show CDR1 as MGHDK and CDR2 as SYGVNS. The CDR3 is made up of 13 amino acids. V was clipped by 7 bases and J by 1 base, with 11 bases between them.

The chain recombines TRBV5-1 with TRBJ2-7; 8 bases align to TRBD2. Trimming at V came to 4 bases and at J to 1 base, leaving 16 bases not matched to a gene. This CDR3 has 18 residues. CDR1 is SGHRS, CDR2 YFSETQ, per germline. The chain's CDR3 is CASSLHSGNWKVSYEQYF. DNA for the CDR3: TGCGCCAGCAGCCTGCATAGCGGGAACTGGAAGGTGTCCTACGAGCAGTACTTC.

On this clone: One end of the junction varies from germline; a read error may be responsible. This chain uses TRBV5-6 with TRBJ2-4; 8 nucleotides match TRBD2. The CDR3 has 16 amino acids. CDR1 and CDR2 (germline): SGHDT, YYEEEE. Here the CDR3 reads CASSLRPQGGGPIPYF. The DNA of the CDR3 is TGTGCCAGCAGCTTGCGGCCCCAAGGCGGGGGGCCCATTCCGTACTTC.

V usage is TRBV2 and J usage is TRBJ1-6, with 7 bases fitting TRBD1. J gave up 8 bases and V 1 base, and 5 bases lay outside the gene matches. The CDR3 totals 15 residues. Germline V gene sequence: CDR1 SNHLY, CDR2 FYNNEI. The CDR3 DNA follows: TGTGCCAGCAGTGAAGGACAGGGCAACTATTCACCCCTCCACTTT. This codes for CASSEGQGNYSPLHF.

The chain is built from TRBV27 and TRBJ2-2, with TRBD2 as a possible D gene (5 bases). There are 15 residues in the CDR3. Trimming pared 4 bases from V and 1 base from J, leaving 10 bases between. Germline V CDR1 and CDR2: MNHEY, SMNVEV (reference sequence). This CDR3 is CASSSSGGNTGELFF. The CDR3 DNA is TGTGCCAGCAGTTCTTCCGGAGGGAACACCGGGGAGCTGTTTTTT.

The V and J genes are TRBV10-3 and TRBJ2-2; perhaps TRBD1 as D (6 bases). V lost 4 bases to trimming and J lost 2 bases, with 11 bases between them. Germline V CDR1 and CDR2: ENHRY, SYGVKD. The CDR3 has 15 residues. This CDR3 is CAISGWTVNTGELFF. The CDR3 DNA is TGTGCCATCAGTGGTTGGACAGTTAACACCGGGGAGCTGTTTTTT.

This chain uses TRBV27 with TRBJ2-5; perhaps TRBD2 as D (5 bases). The J call may be mistaken, given a closer DNA end match to TRBJ2-7. Germline V gene data show CDR1 as MNHEY and CDR2 as SMNVEV (reference sequence). This CDR3 comprises 15 residues. Here the CDR3 DNA reads TGTGCCAGCAGCCCCGGGGTAGGGAGAGGATACGAGCAGTACTTC. Its protein product is CASSPGVGRGYEQYF.

The rearrangement joins TRBV5-6 to TRBJ2-1; TRBD2 aligns across 8 bases. CDR1 is SGHDT and CDR2 is YYEEEE in the germline V gene. This CDR3 spans 15 amino acids. V was pared by 3 bases and J by 7 bases, with 9 bases of the junction left unmatched. The CDR3 here is CASSWRASGLNEQFF. CDR3 DNA sequence: TGTGCCAGCAGCTGGCGGGCTAGCGGGTTAAATGAGCAGTTCTTC.

This clone was detected once. V is TRBV2 and J is TRBJ2-3; the D is unclear. Germline lookup yields CDR1 SNHLY and CDR2 FYNNEI. Trimming left V 4 bases short and J 3 bases short, with 2 bases between. The CDR3 loop spans 11 amino acids. The CDR3 is CASSATDTQYF. The CDR3, as DNA: TGTGCCAGCAGTGCGACAGATACGCAGTATTTT.

The V call is TRBV27, the J call TRBJ2-7; TRBD1 is a possible D gene (5 bases). The V end lost 2 bases, the J end lost 6 bases, and 11 bases lay between the germline ends. Germline CDR1 reads MNHEY; CDR2 reads SMNVEV (reference sequence). The CDR3 loop spans 13 amino acids. The CDR3 DNA reads as TGTGCCAGCAGTTTAAGGACAACGTCCGAGCAGTACTTC. This codes for CASSLRTTSEQYF.